These T cell receptor beta chains were read from a single sample in a study of blood T cell repertoires in COVID-19. The method was immunoSEQ multiplex PCR; TCRdb's version includes in-frame clones alone and lacks a portion of them. The top ten clones hold around 3.4% of a sample with about 380,000 clones, 75% to 90% of them seen once. Sequencing was carried out using peripheral blood. These receptors all come from a woman aged 18 to 35 with acute or convalescent COVID-19. Both conserved end residues are part of each CDR3. The D gene is left open where the match is weak. Size is omitted from some rows. Given values are once, few, many or a class for expanded clones.

D: NA; J: TRBJ1-1; V: TRBV7-8; size: NA; DNA: TGTGCCAGCAGCTCGACCCCACGGGGGGCATTGAACACTGAAGCTTTCTTT; CDR3: CASSSTPRGALNTEAFF
D: NA; J: TRBJ2-4; V: TRBV19; size: once; DNA: TGTGCCAGTAGCCAAGACACGCACATTCAGTACTTC; CDR3: CASSQDTHIQYF
D: NA; J: TRBJ2-7; V: TRBV12-5; size: NA; DNA: TGTGCTAGTGGTGCCGGGGTGGGTAGCGGCCTCGAGCAGTACTTC; CDR3: CASGAGVGSGLEQYF
D: NA; J: TRBJ1-1; V: TRBV19; size: NA; DNA: TGTGCCAGTAGCTATGACTTTGACACTGAAGCTTTCTTT; CDR3: CASSYDFDTEAFF
D: NA; J: TRBJ2-2; V: TRBV10-1; size: NA; DNA: TGCGCCAGCAGTGAGTACCGGGACTCAAACACCGGGGAGCTGTTTTTT; CDR3: CASSEYRDSNTGELFF
D: NA; J: TRBJ1-1; V: TRBV10-3; size: NA; DNA: TGTGCCATCAGTGGGGGCAGCGCCAACACTGAAGCTTTCTTT; CDR3: CAISGGSANTEAFF
D: NA; J: TRBJ1-1; V: TRBV6-6; size: NA; DNA: TGTGCCAGCAGTTACTGGTTTGAGAAAACTGAAGCTTTCTTT; CDR3: CASSYWFEKTEAFF
D: TRBD1; J: TRBJ2-1; V: TRBV10-3; size: NA; DNA: TGTGCCATCAGTGAGTCAGGAACAGGGGGTCCGAATGAGCAGTTCTTC; CDR3: CAISESGTGGPNEQFF
D: TRBD1; J: TRBJ1-3; V: TRBV24-1; size: NA; DNA: TGTGCCACCAGTGATGGGGAACGGGACAGGGGAAACACCATATATTTT; CDR3: CATSDGERDRGNTIYF
D: NA; J: TRBJ2-2; V: TRBV6-5; size: NA; DNA: TGTGCCAGCAGCGCTAGACTCTACACCGGGGAGCTGTTTTTT; CDR3: CASSARLYTGELFF
D: NA; J: TRBJ2-7; V: TRBV7-9; size: NA; DNA: TGTGCCAGCAGCCCTGACAGCCACGAGCAGTACTTC; CDR3: CASSPDSHEQYF
D: TRBD2; J: TRBJ2-1; V: TRBV7-2; size: NA; DNA: TGTGCCAGCAGCCCACGGACTAGCGGGAACTACAATGAGCAGTTCTTC; CDR3: CASSPRTSGNYNEQFF
D: NA; J: TRBJ2-1; V: TRBV4-1; size: NA; DNA: TGCGCCAGCAGCCTGGACCGGGAGACCAATGAGCAGTTCTTC; CDR3: CASSLDRETNEQFF
D: TRBD1; J: TRBJ1-1; V: TRBV4-1; size: NA; DNA: TGCGCCAGCAGCCAAGAACAGGGGGCCTTGAACACTGAAGCTTTCTTT; CDR3: CASSQEQGALNTEAFF
D: NA; J: TRBJ1-6; V: TRBV30; size: once; DNA: TGTGCCTGGAGTGTGCTGCAGGGGCACTCACCCCTCCACTTT; CDR3: CAWSVLQGHSPLHF
D: TRBD2; J: TRBJ2-3; V: TRBV28; size: NA; DNA: TGTGCCAGCAGTTCTCGGACTAGCGACACAGATACGCAGTATTTT; CDR3: CASSSRTSDTDTQYF
D: NA; J: TRBJ2-3; V: TRBV3-1/TRBV3-2; size: NA; DNA: TGTGCCAGCAGCCCACCGACAGGTTACACAGATACGCAGTATTTT; CDR3: CASSPPTGYTDTQYF
D: TRBD1; J: TRBJ1-6; V: TRBV5-5; size: NA; DNA: TGTGCCAGCAGCATGGACAGGGTGTGGTCACCCCTCCACTTT; CDR3: CASSMDRVWSPLHF
D: TRBD1; J: TRBJ1-5; V: TRBV4-2; size: NA; DNA: TGTGCCAGCAGCCAAACCCGGACAGGTGCTTTGGAGTACGGTCAGCCCCAGCATTTT; CDR3: CASSQTRTGALEYGQPQHF
D: NA; J: TRBJ2-7; V: TRBV7-2; size: NA; DNA: TGTGCCAGCAGCTTTAGGCAGGGGTACGAGCAGTACTTC; CDR3: CASSFRQGYEQYF
D: TRBD1; J: TRBJ1-2; V: TRBV6-5; size: NA; DNA: TGTGCCAGCAGCCCCGGGACAGGCTATGGCTACACCTTC; CDR3: CASSPGTGYGYTF
D: TRBD2; J: TRBJ2-2; V: TRBV5-4; size: NA; DNA: TGTGCCAGCAGCTTGTCACCCCGGCTAGCGGTTACGAACACCGGGGAGCTGTTTTTT; CDR3: CASSLSPRLAVTNTGELFF
D: NA; J: TRBJ2-3; V: TRBV24-1; size: NA; DNA: TGTGCCACCAGTGATTTGACTAGTGGAGATACGCAGTATTTT; CDR3: CATSDLTSGDTQYF
D: TRBD1; J: TRBJ1-2; V: TRBV6-5; size: NA; DNA: TGTGCCAGCACCCTACGACAGGGGGTAATTGGCTACACCTTC; CDR3: CASTLRQGVIGYTF
D: NA; J: TRBJ1-2; V: TRBV2; size: few; DNA: TGTGCCAGCAGTCGCAGGGGTCAGGAGAATGGCTACACCTTC; CDR3: CASSRRGQENGYTF
D: NA; J: TRBJ2-3; V: TRBV5-1; size: NA; DNA: TGCGCCAGCAGCCTCTTACAGGGCGCAGATACGCAGTATTTT; CDR3: CASSLLQGADTQYF
D: NA; J: TRBJ2-7; V: TRBV14; size: NA; DNA: TGTGCCAGCAGCCAAGGCAGCTCCTACGAGCAGTACTTC; CDR3: CASSQGSSYEQYF
D: TRBD1; J: TRBJ2-3; V: TRBV7-9; size: NA; DNA: TGTGCCAGCAGCTTGTCCCAGGGGGCTTTGCGTACGCAGTATTTT; CDR3: CASSLSQGALRTQYF
D: NA; J: TRBJ1-5; V: TRBV15; size: NA; DNA: TGTGCCACCAGCAGAGCCAATAGCAATCAGCCCCAGCATTTT; CDR3: CATSRANSNQPQHF
D: NA; J: TRBJ2-4; V: TRBV4-1; size: NA; DNA: TGCGCCAGCAGCCAAGACGTCAGGGGAGAGGCCAAAAACATTCAGTACTTC; CDR3: CASSQDVRGEAKNIQYF
D: NA; J: TRBJ1-1; V: TRBV4-1; size: NA; DNA: TGCGCCAGCAGCCAAGCGTCGAGCACCCCAATGAACACTGAAGCTTTCTTT; CDR3: CASSQASSTPMNTEAFF
D: TRBD2; J: TRBJ2-5; V: TRBV6-2/TRBV6-3; size: NA; DNA: TGTGCCAGCAGCCCCCGTGGAGCGGGAGTAGAGACCCAGTACTTC; CDR3: CASSPRGAGVETQYF
D: NA; J: TRBJ1-3; V: TRBV6-1; size: NA; DNA: TGTGCCAGCAGTGAGGCAGGCACTTTAAGTGGAAACACCATATATTTT; CDR3: CASSEAGTLSGNTIYF
D: TRBD1; J: TRBJ2-7; V: TRBV10-2; size: NA; DNA: TGCGCCAGCAATCCGGGACTTACGGGACAGGGAGAATACGAGCAGTACTTC; CDR3: CASNPGLTGQGEYEQYF
D: TRBD1; J: TRBJ1-1; V: TRBV3-1/TRBV3-2; size: NA; DNA: TGTGCCAGCAGCCGGGCCGGACAGGGGAACACTGAAGCTTTCTTT; CDR3: CASSRAGQGNTEAFF
D: TRBD1; J: TRBJ1-2; V: TRBV27; size: NA; DNA: TGTGCCAGCAGTCTCGGACAGGTGAGTGGCTACACCTTC; CDR3: CASSLGQVSGYTF
D: NA; J: TRBJ2-7; V: TRBV5-1; size: NA; DNA: TGCGCCAGCAGCTTGCAGGGCAGCCCCCGCCCTACCTACGAGCAGTACTTC; CDR3: CASSLQGSPRPTYEQYF
D: TRBD2; J: TRBJ2-5; V: TRBV4-1; size: few; DNA: TGCGCCAGCAGCCCCCTAGCGGGGGCCCAAGAGACCCAGTACTTC; CDR3: CASSPLAGAQETQYF
D: NA; J: TRBJ2-7; V: TRBV28; size: once; DNA: TGTGCCAGCAGTTTTTTAATCCTAACCTACGAGCAGTACTTC; CDR3: CASSFLILTYEQYF
D: NA; J: TRBJ2-3; V: TRBV12-3/TRBV12-4; size: NA; DNA: TGTGCCAGCAGACGACCCGGAGTAGATACGCAGTATTTT; CDR3: CASRRPGVDTQYF
D: TRBD1; J: TRBJ1-6; V: TRBV28; size: NA; DNA: TGTGCCAGCAGTACACCACGGACAGGGGGCGTTTCACCCCTCCACTTT; CDR3: CASSTPRTGGVSPLHF
D: NA; J: TRBJ2-5; V: TRBV5-1; size: NA; DNA: TGCGCCAGCAGCTTTTTAAGGGAGCCCCAAGAGACCCAGTACTTC; CDR3: CASSFLREPQETQYF
D: TRBD1; J: TRBJ1-1; V: TRBV7-9; size: NA; DNA: TGTGCCAGCAGCTCTTCAGGGGGTGGCACTGAAGCTTTCTTT; CDR3: CASSSSGGGTEAFF
D: NA; J: TRBJ1-1; V: TRBV5-6; size: NA; DNA: TGTGCCAGCAGCTTTGGCAGGGTGAACACTGAAGCTTTCTTT; CDR3: CASSFGRVNTEAFF
D: NA; J: TRBJ1-1; V: TRBV12-3/TRBV12-4; size: NA; DNA: TGTGCCAGCAGTTCCAGGGGTTTGGCTTTCTTT; CDR3: CASSSRGLAFF
D: TRBD1; J: TRBJ1-6; V: TRBV5-5; size: NA; DNA: TGTGCCAGCAGCTTGTCCGGGACAGGGTTGACACCCCTCCACTTT; CDR3: CASSLSGTGLTPLHF
D: TRBD1; J: TRBJ1-6; V: TRBV12-5; size: NA; DNA: TGTGCTAGTGGTTTAACAGGGGAGAGTTCACCCCTCCACTTT; CDR3: CASGLTGESSPLHF
D: NA; J: TRBJ2-2; V: TRBV7-2; size: NA; DNA: TGTGCCAGCCACGAGGGTGTGGGAGGGGAGCTGTTTTTT; CDR3: CASHEGVGGELFF
D: NA; J: TRBJ2-7; V: TRBV6-5; size: NA; DNA: TGTGCCAGCAGTTCAGGGGGGCCCTACGAGCAGTACTTC; CDR3: CASSSGGPYEQYF
D: NA; J: TRBJ1-5; V: TRBV19; size: NA; DNA: TGTGCCAGCAGGCCGAATCAGCGGAGCAATCAGCCCCAGCATTTT; CDR3: CASRPNQRSNQPQHF
D: TRBD1; J: TRBJ1-5; V: TRBV29-1; size: NA; DNA: TGCAGCGTTGAGACAGGGAGCAATCAGCCCCAGCATTTT; CDR3: CSVETGSNQPQHF
D: NA; J: TRBJ2-1; V: TRBV6-1; size: NA; DNA: TGTGCCAGCAGCGAAACCACTCCACAGGGATACAATGAGCAGTTCTTC; CDR3: CASSETTPQGYNEQFF
D: NA; J: TRBJ1-1; V: TRBV3-1/TRBV3-2; size: NA; DNA: TGTGCCAGCAGCCAAGGAAAGGGAACCGCAAGGGGCACTGAAGCTTTCTTT; CDR3: CASSQGKGTARGTEAFF
D: NA; J: TRBJ2-7; V: TRBV5-6; size: NA; DNA: TGTGCCAGCAGCTGGCGGACAGTCGAGCAGTACTTC; CDR3: CASSWRTVEQYF